This T cell receptor (beta chain) was identified in a study of shared clonotypes between healthy human individuals. Findings and caveats of the study: It was expected that sequencing depth would affect clonotype sharing among donors. Unshared clonotypes carried lower generation probabilities than those common to all four donors. Exclusively blood specimens were collected; tissue repertoires likely differ.

Trimming took 6 bases from V and 2 from J; bases not matched to a gene: 2. The CDR3 has 13 residues. Germline values: CDR1 MDHEN, CDR2 SYDVKM. For this clone: Its antigen is undetermined. This sample also contains other DNA sequences that code for the same CDR3.

Sequencing used immunoSEQ multiplex PCR; TCRdb keeps in-frame clones, though not all of them. The sample lists under 2.5 million clones; less than 95% were seen once. The investigators split CD4+ cells into a CD45RA+ naive subset and a CD45RA-negative memory subset. The specimen sequenced was naive CD4+ T cells from PBMCs. As for subset: CD45RA+ positively selected. The chain links TRBV28 to TRBJ2-7, with 9 positions matching TRBD2. This TCR was recovered from a man younger than 35 in good health. Some clones in this sample may be carry-over from other donors' samples. The CDR3 is CASRLAGPYEQYF. CDR3 bases: TGTGCCAGCAGGCTAGCGGGGCCCTACGAGCAGTACTTC.